This T cell receptor beta chain is from a study of T-cell reconstitution after alpha-beta-depleted transplantation in children (TCRdb year 2016). As for the study more broadly: Using TCR repertoire profiling, the study followed T-cell immune reconstitution in a quantitative way in children after TCRalphabeta/CD19-depleted allogeneic hematopoietic cell transplantation. Overall results and qualifications from the work: Over the following months the frequencies of hyperexpanded clones went down, and after one year T-cell counts and TCRbeta diversity were mostly credited to newly produced T cells. About two months after transplant, the apparently early recovery of alphabetaT-cell counts reportedly depended on just several hundred clones that had expanded rapidly and came from non-depleted graft cells. In some patients, the high TCRbeta diversity seen at day 60 was put down to recipient T cells and intrathymic progenitors that had survived conditioning.

The intended sense of this specimen's treatment or condition label: allogeneic hematopoietic cell transplantation with graft depleted of TCRalphabeta T cells and CD19 B cells. TCRalphabeta/CD19-depleted allogeneic hematopoietic cell grafts were given to the transplant recipients, all of whom were children. Including cysteine and phenylalanine, the CDR3 has 14 amino acids. Only the CDR3 DNA is retained, 42 bases long and in frame from the first base. The V end loses 5 bases and the J end loses 2 bases, and a stretch of 7 bases separates them. The germline V gene encodes CDR1 ENHRY and CDR2 SYGVKD. Worth noting for this clonotype: There is no known antigen for this receptor. No per-base quality is available; no much larger clone lies one base away.

The protocol used for the library was PCR. Sequencing took place on an Illumina HiSeq 2500. TCR libraries were prepared with molecular barcoding, using unique molecular identifiers to normalize TCRbeta repertoire quantification. TCRdb reprocessed the public reads (quality trimming at Q25 with fastp, clone calling with MiXCR) and kept in-frame beta chains. Merged by CDR3 protein, the rows form single entries marked with the most common genes and DNA. For this sample there are 450,000 to 700,000 distinct CDR3 sequences; 25% to 30% appear just once. 30% to 45% of the sample goes to the ten largest clones.

Here the sequenced sample was PBMCs, taken before TCRalphabeta/CD19-depleted stem cell transplant. The clonotype originates from a boy less than two years old with Wiskott-Aldrich syndrome, due to receive a stem cell transplant. The rearrangement joined TRBV10-3 to TRBJ2-6; TRBD1 is a weak D gene call, 5 bases matching. The CDR3 region: CAISQGAGANVLTF. The sequenced DNA: TGTGCCATCAGTCAGGGTGCTGGGGCCAACGTCCTGACTTTC.